Listed below are T cell receptor beta chains from one sample, sequenced in a study of T-cell memory formation after mild COVID-19. TCRdb independently ran MiXCR on the 5' RACE reads; one entry per CDR3 protein. The table has 300,000 to 350,000 distinct CDR3 sequences, around 19% seen once. Material for sequencing was PBMCs or a T cell subset sorted from them (not recorded which). These receptors came from a man younger than 30 who had mild COVID-19 (a few samples of this study predate the infection). Cell type and time point are not known. Both conserved end residues are part of each CDR3. The order of the fields is D gene, V gene, clone size, J gene, CDR3 protein, CDR3 DNA. The D gene is left open where the match is weak. Size is stated for part of the rows, as once, few or many counts, or as a class when the clone is expanded.

>NA|TRBV7-2|few|TRBJ1-2
CASSLNPQAGNNYGYTF
TGTGCCAGCAGCTTAAATCCCCAGGCAGGGAATAACTATGGCTACACCTTC
>NA|TRBV5-6|NA|TRBJ2-2
CASSSDVGELFF
TGTGCCAGCAGCTCTGACGTCGGGGAGCTGTTTTTT
>NA|TRBV28|many|TRBJ1-1
CASREGTEAFF
TGTGCCAGCAGGGAGGGTACTGAAGCTTTCTTT
>NA|TRBV12-5|few|TRBJ2-5
CASGFSGVETQYF
TGTGCTAGTGGTTTCTCCGGGGTGGAGACCCAGTACTTC
>NA|TRBV20-1|few|TRBJ2-5
CSAYPRGQETQYF
TGCAGTGCGTATCCAAGGGGTCAAGAGACCCAGTACTTC
>TRBD2|TRBV5-1|few|TRBJ2-1
CASSFTSGKKEQFF
TGCGCCAGCAGCTTCACTAGCGGCAAAAAGGAGCAGTTCTTC
>NA|TRBV4-3|NA|TRBJ1-1
CASSDNRDGNTEAFF
TGCGCCAGCAGCGATAATCGGGACGGGAACACTGAAGCTTTCTTT
>TRBD2|TRBV10-3|few|TRBJ2-1
CAISGLAGDNEQFF
TGTGCCATCAGTGGCTTAGCGGGGGACAATGAGCAGTTCTTC
>TRBD1|TRBV19|NA|TRBJ2-7
CASSNTGTGMREQYF
TGTGCCAGTAGCAACACCGGGACAGGGATGCGCGAGCAGTACTTC
>NA|TRBV6-1|NA|TRBJ1-1
CASSVNRVGTEAFF
TGTGCCAGCAGTGTCAACAGGGTTGGCACTGAAGCTTTCTTT